This T cell receptor (beta chain) was captured in a study of neoadjuvant nivolumab and ipilimumab in lung cancer. Study-wide results and caveats: TCR sequencing covered a small number of samples. Pretherapy blood TCR richness correlated positively with resected tumor richness. Only two of four nivolumab-treated tumors gained richness and clonality by surgery.

This clone was picked up a small number of times. Its matching antigen is unknown. TCRdb keeps only in-frame clones here, not all; method: immunoSEQ multiplex PCR. The profile shows 6,200 or so clones, around three fifths of them singletons. CDR1 SNHLY and CDR2 FYNNEI come from the germline V gene. CDR3 length equals 13 residues. After removal of 4 bases from V and 5 bases from J, the junction contained 2 bases not matched to a gene. This chain links TRBV2 with TRBJ1-5, with TRBD1 identical over 7 bases. The input for sequencing was tumor tissue, taken after neoadjuvant nivolumab, alone or with ipilimumab, at or shortly before surgery. This sequence originates from an adult with non-small cell lung cancer. This CDR3 reads CASSADRDQPQHF. The DNA of the CDR3 is TGTGCCAGCAGTGCCGACAGGGATCAGCCCCAGCATTTT.